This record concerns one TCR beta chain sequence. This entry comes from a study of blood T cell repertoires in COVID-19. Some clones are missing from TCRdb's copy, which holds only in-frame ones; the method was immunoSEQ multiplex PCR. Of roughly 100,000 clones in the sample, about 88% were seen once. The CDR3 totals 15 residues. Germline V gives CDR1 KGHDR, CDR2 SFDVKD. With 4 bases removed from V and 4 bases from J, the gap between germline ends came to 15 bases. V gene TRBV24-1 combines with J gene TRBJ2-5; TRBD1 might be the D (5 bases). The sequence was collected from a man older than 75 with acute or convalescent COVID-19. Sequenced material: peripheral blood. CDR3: CATSDSTKGSETQYF. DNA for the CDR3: TGTGCCACCAGTGACTCGACAAAGGGGTCAGAGACCCAGTACTTC.